This paragraph reports one T cell receptor beta chain. Sequenced by immunoSEQ multiplex PCR; TCRdb stores in-frame clones only, minus some. The data show some 320,000 clones, around nine tenths seen once. The record originates from a study of blood T cell repertoires in COVID-19. J lost 3 bases, V lost 3 bases, and 8 bases had no gene match. CDR1 and CDR2 (germline): PRHDT, FYEKMQ (reference sequence). This CDR3 spans 17 amino acids. Sample: PBMCs or T cells enriched from blood (not recorded which). This sequence joins TRBV13 and TRBJ2-3; 11 bases fit TRBD2. This sequence originates from a woman between 25 and 40 years old who had been exposed to COVID-19. The DNA for the CDR3 is TGTGCCAGCAGCTTGGTAGCGGGGGGGCCTAGGACAGATACGCAGTATTTT. Its protein is CASSLVAGGPRTDTQYF.